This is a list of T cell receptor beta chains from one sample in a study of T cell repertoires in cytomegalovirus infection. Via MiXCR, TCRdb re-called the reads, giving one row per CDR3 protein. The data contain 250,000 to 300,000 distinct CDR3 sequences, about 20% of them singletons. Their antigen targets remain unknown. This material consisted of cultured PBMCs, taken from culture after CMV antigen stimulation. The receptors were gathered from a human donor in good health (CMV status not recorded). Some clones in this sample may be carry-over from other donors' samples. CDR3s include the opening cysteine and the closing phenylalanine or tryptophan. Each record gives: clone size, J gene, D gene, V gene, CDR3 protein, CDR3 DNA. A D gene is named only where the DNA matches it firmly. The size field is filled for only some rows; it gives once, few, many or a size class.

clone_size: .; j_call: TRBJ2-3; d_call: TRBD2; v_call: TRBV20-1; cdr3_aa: CSAAGGRALDDTQYF; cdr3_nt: TGCAGTGCAGCGGGCGGGAGGGCCCTGGACGATACGCAGTATTTT
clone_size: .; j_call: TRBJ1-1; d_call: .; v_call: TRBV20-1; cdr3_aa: CSARGRRMNTEAFF; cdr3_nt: TGCAGTGCTAGGGGAAGGAGGATGAACACTGAAGCTTTCTTT
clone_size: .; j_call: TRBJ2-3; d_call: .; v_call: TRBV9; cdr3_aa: CASSVRGMEDTQYF; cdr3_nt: TGTGCCAGCAGCGTTAGGGGGATGGAAGATACGCAGTATTTT
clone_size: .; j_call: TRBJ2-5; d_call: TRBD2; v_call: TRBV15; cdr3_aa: CATSRGGTSGRGETQYF; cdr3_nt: TGTGCCACCAGCAGAGGGGGCACTAGCGGGAGAGGGGAGACCCAGTACTTC
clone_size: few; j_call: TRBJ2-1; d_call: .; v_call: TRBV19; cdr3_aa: CASTITWTRLIALIYNEQFF; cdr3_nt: TGTGCCAGTACCATAACCTGGACCCGGTTAATCGCCCTAATCTACAATGAGCAGTTCTTC
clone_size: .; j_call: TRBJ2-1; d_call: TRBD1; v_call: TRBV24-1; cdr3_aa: CATSGRDRDREFF; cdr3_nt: TGTGCCACCAGTGGGAGGGACAGGGACCGGGAGTTCTTC
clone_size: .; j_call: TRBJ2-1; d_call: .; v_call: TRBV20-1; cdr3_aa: CSAPLSYNEQFF; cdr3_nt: TGCAGTGCTCCTCTCTCCTACAATGAGCAGTTCTTC
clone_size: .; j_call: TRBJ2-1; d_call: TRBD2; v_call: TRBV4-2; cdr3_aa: CASSQVGAGGSYNEQFF; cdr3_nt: TGTGCCAGCAGCCAAGTGGGTGCGGGAGGCTCCTACAATGAGCAGTTCTTC
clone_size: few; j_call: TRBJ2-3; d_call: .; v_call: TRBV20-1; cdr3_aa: CSAPRSGADTQYF; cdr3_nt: TGCAGTGCGCCCCGATCAGGAGCCGATACGCAGTATTTT
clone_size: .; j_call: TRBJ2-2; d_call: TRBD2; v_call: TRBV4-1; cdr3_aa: CASSTSGNANTGELFF; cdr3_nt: TGCGCCAGCTCGACTAGCGGGAATGCGAACACCGGGGAGCTGTTTTTT
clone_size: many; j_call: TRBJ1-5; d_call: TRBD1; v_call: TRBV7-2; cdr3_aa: CASSLKSDRAGQPQHF; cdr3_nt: TGTGCCAGCAGCTTGAAATCTGACAGGGCGGGTCAGCCCCAGCATTTT
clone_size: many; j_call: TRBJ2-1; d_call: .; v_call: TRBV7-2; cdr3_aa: CASSGQPTGEQFF; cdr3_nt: TGTGCCAGCAGCGGACAACCTACGGGTGAGCAGTTCTTC
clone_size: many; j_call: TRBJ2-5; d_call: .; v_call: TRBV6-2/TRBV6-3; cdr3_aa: CASSYGQETQYF; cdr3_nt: TGTGCCAGCAGTTATGGGCAAGAGACCCAGTACTTC